Below, 32 T cell receptor beta chains from the same sample are listed, as sequenced in a study of blood T cell repertoires in COVID-19. Libraries were prepared by immunoSEQ multiplex PCR; TCRdb keeps only in-frame clonotypes and omits some of them. The table has around 100,000 clones, roughly nine tenths seen once. Sequenced input: peripheral blood. These receptors all come from a man between 45 and 60 years old with active COVID-19.

The V and J genes are TRBV15 and TRBJ2-1; D may be TRBD2 (6 bases). Germline V gene lookup returns CDR1 LNHNV and CDR2 YYDKDF (reference sequence). The CDR3 totals 16 residues. Trimming cost V 1 base and J 7 bases, with 17 bases left between them. CDR3: CATSRVDLEGRNEQFF. In DNA, the CDR3 is TGTGCCACCAGCAGAGTTGATTTGGAGGGGAGGAATGAGCAGTTCTTC.

The chain carries TRBV11-2 and TRBJ1-6, with a tentative D call TRBD1 (6 bases). Germline lookup yields CDR1 SGHAT and CDR2 FQNNGV. The CDR3 sequence is 15 residues long. The V gene lost 8 bases and the J gene lost 0 bases, with 11 bases spanning the gap. The CDR3 protein is CASGETGSYNSPLHF. In nucleotides, the CDR3 is TGTGCCAGCGGCGAGACAGGCTCCTATAATTCACCCCTCCACTTT.

The chain recombines TRBV5-1 with TRBJ2-4; 8 positions agree with TRBD1. The CDR3 is made up of 16 amino acids. V shed 0 bases and J 0 bases; nucleotides not matched to a gene: 2. CDR1 is SGHRS, CDR2 YFSETQ, per germline. The CDR3 region has the DNA TGCGCCAGCAGCTTGGACAGGGGGGTAGCCAAAAACATTCAGTACTTC. Translated: CASSLDRGVAKNIQYF.

The rearrangement joins TRBV6-6 to TRBJ1-2, with TRBD1 matching 7 bases. The ends lost 5 bases at V and 5 bases at J; junction bases unmatched: 17. This CDR3 is built from 17 residues. The germline gives CDR1 MNHNY, CDR2 SVGAGI (reference sequence). The CDR3: CASSHRGSVGQEYGYTF. CDR3 nucleotide sequence: TGTGCCAGCAGTCACCGAGGCAGCGTTGGACAGGAATATGGCTACACCTTC.

The V call is TRBV1, the J call TRBJ1-2; TRBD1 is taken as the D call from the table, unchecked against the DNA. TRBV1 is flagged as a pseudogene. This CDR3 region has 14 residues. Here the CDR3 DNA reads TGCACCAGCAGCCAAGTATCCGAACAGGGTGGCTACACCTTC. It specifies CTSSQVSEQGGYTF.

The rearrangement links TRBV6-1 to TRBJ1-4; 8 bases agree with TRBD1. The J segment lost 8 bases and the V segment lost 4 bases, leaving 12 bases of the junction unmatched. Germline V gene lookup returns CDR1 MNHNS and CDR2 SASEGT. The CDR3 spans 16 residues. This CDR3 is CASSGRPGTGLEKLFF. The DNA of the CDR3 is TGTGCCAGCAGTGGACGTCCCGGGACAGGTCTGGAAAAACTGTTTTTT.

The chain joins TRBV13 to TRBJ1-1; TRBD1 is a possible D gene (5 bases). The CDR3 length is 14 residues. V lost 3 bases and J lost 4, with 12 bases in between. Germline V gives CDR1 PRHDT, CDR2 FYEKMQ (reference sequence). CDR3 bases: TGTGCCAGCAGCTTCTCCGGGGGAGGCACTGAAGCTTTCTTT. Its translation: CASSFSGGGTEAFF.

The chain links TRBV16 to TRBJ2-1; 9 bases line up with TRBD2. This CDR3 has 15 amino acids. CDR1 and CDR2 (germline): KGHSY, FQNENV. V was pared by 4 bases and J by 9 bases, with 10 bases of the junction left unmatched. CDR3 sequence (DNA): TGTGCCAGCAGCCCCGGGACTAGCTTGTATAGTGAGCAGTTCTTC. Translation gives CASSPGTSLYSEQFF.

The chain has TRBV3-1 (or the pseudogene TRBV3-2) and TRBJ2-5; no clear D gene. Germline V gene sequence: CDR1 LGHDT, CDR2 YNNKEL (reference sequence). There are 14 residues in the CDR3. Deletions cut 4 bases from V and 4 bases from J, with 13 bases between. The CDR3 protein is CASSRQTYPETQYF. The DNA for the CDR3 is TGTGCCAGCAGCCGCCAGACTTACCCAGAGACCCAGTACTTC.

This chain links TRBV13 with TRBJ2-7; perhaps TRBD2 as D (5 bases). This CDR3 comprises 13 residues. Trimming cost V 0 bases and J 5 bases, with 8 bases left between them. CDR1 is PRHDT, CDR2 FYEKMQ, per germline (reference sequence). CDR3 region: CASSLGYGNEQYF. The CDR3 coding sequence is TGTGCCAGCAGCTTAGGGTACGGGAACGAGCAGTACTTC.

The chain recombines TRBV11-2 with TRBJ1-4; the D gene is possibly TRBD1 (5 bases). Trimming took 6 bases from V and 8 from J, leaving 19 bases between them. This CDR3 comprises 15 residues. Germline-derived CDR1 and CDR2 are SGHAT and FQNNGV. CDR3: CASSPSVPGREKLFF. CDR3 DNA sequence: TGTGCCAGCAGTCCAAGCGTTCCAGGGAGGGAAAAACTGTTTTTT.

The chain carries TRBV4-1 and TRBJ1-4, with D hard to call. Trimming took off 1 base at V and 3 bases at J, with 9 bases between the two ends. Per the germline V gene, CDR1 is MGHRA and CDR2 is YSYEKL. This CDR3 is built from 15 residues. The CDR3 region has the DNA TGCGCCAGCAGCCAAGTACCCGGGGCTAATGAAAAACTGTTTTTT. Residues: CASSQVPGANEKLFF.

J is TRBJ1-2 and V is TRBV5-1; the match to TRBD1 covers 7 bases. The CDR3 has 15 amino acids. V lost 4 bases to trimming and J lost 4 bases; unmatched junction nucleotides: 10. Germline V gene lookup returns CDR1 SGHRS and CDR2 YFSETQ. CDR3 coding DNA: TGCGCCAGCAGCACCACAGGGGAACTGTCCTATGGCTACACCTTC. Its protein is CASSTTGELSYGYTF.

The chain carries TRBV6-6 and TRBJ2-2; D uncertain. There are 13 residues in the CDR3. V lost 3 bases and J lost 8, with 10 bases in between. Germline lookup yields CDR1 MNHNY and CDR2 SVGAGI (reference sequence). The CDR3 protein is CASSYSSPGELFF. The DNA of the CDR3 is TGTGCCAGCAGTTATTCTAGTCCTGGGGAGCTGTTTTTT.

The chain links TRBV5-1 to TRBJ2-1; D is perhaps TRBD1 (5 bases). The CDR3 runs 17 residues. Germline CDR1 reads SGHRS; CDR2 reads YFSETQ. Trimming stripped 3 bases from V and 5 bases from J, with 21 bases between. CDR3 region: CASSSGRFAGPNNEQFF. The CDR3 bases are TGCGCCAGCAGCTCTGGGCGGTTCGCAGGGCCCAACAATGAGCAGTTCTTC.

V and J are TRBV19 and TRBJ1-2; maybe TRBD1 (6 bases). The CDR3 sequence is 12 residues long. Germline V lookup: CDR1 LNHDA, CDR2 SQIVND (reference sequence). The V and J ends lost 5 bases and 5 bases respectively, with 9 bases between them. The chain's CDR3 is CASSLGQYGYTF. CDR3 DNA sequence: TGTGCCAGTAGTTTAGGACAGTATGGCTACACCTTC.

CDR3 loop: CASSPDRTSGGTDEQFF. As DNA, the CDR3 is TGCGCCAGCAGCCCTGACAGGACTAGCGGGGGAACGGATGAGCAGTTCTTC. The V gene is TRBV4-1, the J gene TRBJ2-1; 13 bases fit TRBD2. Germline CDR1 reads MGHRA; CDR2 reads YSYEKL. There are 17 residues in the CDR3. V was pared by 4 bases and J by 8 bases, with 11 bases of the junction left unmatched.

This chain joins TRBV9 and TRBJ2-3; 13 bases line up with TRBD2. Per germline, CDR1 SGDLS and CDR2 YYNGEE. J gave up 4 bases and V 4 bases, and 6 bases lay outside the gene matches. The CDR3 loop spans 16 amino acids. DNA for the CDR3: TGTGCCAGCAGCAAAAGACTAGCGGGAGGCCCAGATACGCAGTATTTT. Translating it yields CASSKRLAGGPDTQYF.

The V and J genes are TRBV6-1 and TRBJ2-7, with D tentatively TRBD2 (5 bases). V was pared by 2 bases and J by 7 bases, with 15 bases between. Germline CDR1 and CDR2: MNHNS and SASEGT. The CDR3 contains 14 residues. The chain's CDR3 is CASSETSTTGEQYV. CDR3 DNA sequence: TGTGCCAGCAGTGAAACCTCGACTACGGGGGAGCAGTACGTC.

The rearrangement joins TRBV5-5 to TRBJ2-2, with 8 bases lining up with TRBD2. Germline V CDR1 and CDR2: SGHKS, YYEKEE (reference sequence). CDR3 size: 17 residues. The V segment lost 4 bases and the J segment 1 base; nucleotides outside the gene matches: 9. The CDR3 nucleotides are TGTGCCAGCAGCCCCGAACCAGCGGGAGTGAACACCGGGGAGCTGTTTTTT. Translation: CASSPEPAGVNTGELFF.

This clone was seen just once. The rearrangement joins TRBV29-1 to TRBJ2-1, with D unclear. Per the germline V gene, CDR1 is SQVTM and CDR2 is ANQGSEA. V was shortened by 6 bases and J by 1 base, with 7 bases between the two germline ends. The CDR3 covers 12 residues. The CDR3 DNA is TGCAGCGTCACATGGTCCTACAATGAGCAGTTCTTC. It yields the protein CSVTWSYNEQFF.

The chain has TRBV6-5 and TRBJ1-6; 8 nucleotides line up with TRBD1. Trimming took 1 base from V and 9 from J; bases not matched to a gene: 5. The CDR3 length is 15 residues. Per the germline V gene, CDR1 is MNHEY and CDR2 is SVGAGI. The CDR3 is CASSYYRDRSSPLHF. DNA of the CDR3: TGTGCCAGCAGTTACTACCGGGACAGGAGTTCACCCCTCCACTTT.

The V and J genes are TRBV5-1 and TRBJ2-7; possible D gene TRBD1, 6 bases. CDR1 is SGHRS and CDR2 is YFSETQ in the germline V gene. The CDR3 is 14 amino acids. Deletions cut 0 bases from V and 5 bases from J, with 12 bases between. The CDR3 bases are TGCGCCAGCAGCTTGGGGACAGCGAGGAACGAGCAGTACTTC. It is translated as CASSLGTARNEQYF.

Worth noting for this clone: Within the sample, other DNA sequences also encode this same CDR3. The V gene is TRBV18, the J gene TRBJ1-2; a possible D gene is TRBD1 (6 bases). The CDR3 totals 13 residues. Between the trimmed V and J ends, which lost 3 bases and 2 bases, there was a span of 7 bases. From germline, CDR1 is KGHSH and CDR2 LQKENI. The DNA of the CDR3 is TGTGCCAGCTCACCCGACAGGAACTATGGCTACACCTTC. Residues: CASSPDRNYGYTF. Full variable domain (outside the CDR3, taken from reference TRBV18 and TRBJ1-2): NAGVMQNPRHLVRRRGQEARLRCSPMKGHSHVYWYRQLPEEGLKFMVYLQKENIIDESGMPKERFSAEFPKEGPSILRIQQVVRGDSAAYFCASSPDRNYGYTFGSGTRLTVV.

The chain joins TRBV5-6 to TRBJ2-3; D perhaps matches TRBD2 (5 bases). V shed 4 bases and J shed 3 bases, with 6 bases lying between them. The CDR3 contains 12 residues. Germline assignment: CDR1 SGHDT and CDR2 YYEEEE. Here the CDR3 DNA reads TGTGCCAGCAGCCGGAGGACAGATACGCAGTATTTT. Its protein product is CASSRRTDTQYF.

This chain connects TRBV21-1 to TRBJ1-1. TRBV21-1 is deemed a pseudogene. This CDR3 contains 17 residues. CDR3: CASSKARAPPRGAEAFF. In nucleotides, the CDR3 is TGTGCCAGCAGCAAAGCGCGGGCCCCGCCACGGGGGGCTGAAGCTTTCTTT.

In DNA, the CDR3 is TGTGCCAGCAGCCATCACAGGGACCAAGAGACCCAGTACTTC. Its translation is CASSHHRDQETQYF. The V call is TRBV4-2, the J call TRBJ2-5; TRBD1 might be the D (6 bases). V was cut by 3 bases and J by 0 bases, with 8 bases left in between. The germline gives CDR1 LGHNA, CDR2 YNFKEQ. This CDR3 is 14 amino acids long.

This clone was counted a few times. This CDR3 is CAIREFDGEKLFF. CDR3 DNA: TGTGCCATCCGGGAATTTGATGGGGAAAAACTGTTTTTT. V usage is TRBV10-3 and J usage is TRBJ1-4; D gene ambiguous. Germline CDR1 is ENHRY and CDR2 is SYGVKD. V was trimmed by 8 bases and J by 8 bases, leaving 15 bases between them. This CDR3 has 13 amino acids.

The rearrangement links TRBV7-2 to TRBJ2-3, with 9 bases that match TRBD2. Germline V gene data show CDR1 as SGHTA and CDR2 as FQGNSA. V was clipped by 3 bases and J by 6 bases; unmatched bases: 4. The length of the CDR3 is 14 residues. CDR3 in amino acids: CASSFSGGPDTQYF. The CDR3 DNA follows: TGTGCCAGCAGCTTTAGCGGGGGACCCGATACGCAGTATTTT.

The V and J genes are TRBV12-3 or TRBV12-4 and TRBJ1-1; maybe TRBD1 (5 bases). The CDR3 is made up of 11 amino acids. V was cut by 2 bases and J by 10 bases, with 8 bases left in between. CDR3 protein: CASSLWGGAFF. In DNA form, the CDR3 reads TGTGCCAGCAGTTTATGGGGGGGAGCTTTCTTT.

The chain has TRBV30 and TRBJ2-3; D might be TRBD1 (5 bases). Trimming took 8 bases from V and 6 from J, leaving 12 bases between them. The germline V gene has CDR1 GTSNPN and CDR2 SVGIG (reference sequence). The CDR3 totals 11 residues. CDR3 nucleotide sequence: TGTGCCACCATGGGGCCGGATACGCAGTATTTT. Translated: CATMGPDTQYF.

This chain connects TRBV11-2 to TRBJ2-7, with 8 bases fitting TRBD2. Germline CDR1 is SGHAT and CDR2 is FQNNGV. The CDR3 runs 16 residues. Losses at the gene ends were 5 bases for V and 3 bases for J; bases not matched to a gene: 12. The CDR3 loop is CASSPLGTAGVYEQYV. Written as DNA, the CDR3 is TGTGCCAGCAGCCCCCTGGGTACAGCGGGAGTCTACGAGCAGTACGTC.